These 16 T cell receptor beta chains came from one sample sequenced in a study of blood T cell repertoires in COVID-19. Libraries were prepared by immunoSEQ multiplex PCR; TCRdb keeps only in-frame clonotypes and omits some of them. The table shows 200,000 to 250,000 clones, with less than 90% occurring only once. Sequencing was done on a sample of peripheral blood. The receptors here all came from a man aged 25 to 40 with active or convalescent COVID-19.

This chain connects TRBV10-1 to TRBJ2-3, with TRBD2 matching 8 bases. With V trimmed by 0 bases and J by 1 base, 6 bases remained unmatched. The CDR3 spans 17 residues. Germline CDR1 reads WNHNN; CDR2 reads SYGVQD (reference sequence). CDR3 bases: TGCGCCAGCAGTGAGTCCGCATTCGGGGGGGGCACAGATACGCAGTATTTT. As protein: CASSESAFGGGTDTQYF.

This clone has a single count. The rearrangement links TRBV6-5 to TRBJ1-4; no clear D gene. CDR3 length: 14 amino acids. Trimming shortened V by 5 bases and J by 5 bases, and 12 bases separated the two germline ends. Per the germline V gene, CDR1 is MNHEY and CDR2 is SVGAGI. The CDR3 region is CASSHRISNEKLFF. The CDR3 bases are TGTGCCAGCAGTCACAGAATTTCAAATGAAAAACTGTTTTTT.

The chain recombines TRBV7-2 with TRBJ1-2; D not certain. This CDR3 has 13 amino acids. V lost 2 bases and J 8 bases, leaving 12 bases between the germline ends. CDR1 SGHTA and CDR2 FQGNSA come from the germline V gene. The CDR3 spells CASSLTRSGGYTF. As DNA, the CDR3 is TGTGCCAGCAGCTTAACCCGAAGCGGCGGCTACACCTTC.

The chain has TRBV3-1 (or the pseudogene TRBV3-2) and TRBJ2-1; D might be TRBD2 (5 bases). V lost 3 bases, J lost 10 bases, and 16 bases lay in between. CDR1 and CDR2 from the germline V gene are LGHDT and YNNKEL (reference sequence). This CDR3 is 14 amino acids long. In nucleotides, the CDR3 is TGTGCCAGCAGCCATACGGGAAGGGCTCCAGAGCAGTTCTTC. Amino acid sequence: CASSHTGRAPEQFF.

The V and J genes are TRBV6-5 and TRBJ1-1, with 7 bases identical to TRBD1. The ends lost 7 bases at V and 0 bases at J; junction bases unmatched: 8. This CDR3 contains 15 residues. Germline V lookup: CDR1 MNHEY, CDR2 SVGAGI. The chain's CDR3 is CASIHQGVVNTEAFF. In DNA form, the CDR3 reads TGTGCCAGCATTCATCAGGGGGTAGTGAACACTGAAGCTTTCTTT.

The genes are TRBV7-2 and TRBJ2-7, with TRBD2 matching over 8 bases. V lost 1 base to trimming and J lost 3 bases; unmatched junction nucleotides: 5. This CDR3 contains 15 residues. CDR1 and CDR2 from the germline V gene are SGHTA and FQGNSA. CDR3 bases: TGTGCCAGCAGCTTAGATCCCCGGGGGGGCTACGAGCAGTACTTC. This encodes CASSLDPRGGYEQYF. Based on the CDR3 plus reference TRBV7-2 and TRBJ2-7, the full variable domain is GAGVSQSPSNKVTEKGKDVELRCDPISGHTALYWYRQSLGQGLEFLIYFQGNSAPDKSGLPSDRFSAERTGGSVSTLTIQRTQQEDSAVYLCASSLDPRGGYEQYFGPGTRLTVT.

The chain has TRBV4-1 and TRBJ1-2, with unresolved D. CDR3 size: 16 residues. Germline V gives CDR1 MGHRA, CDR2 YSYEKL. The V gene lost 0 bases and the J gene lost 0 bases, with 11 bases spanning the gap. The CDR3 nucleotides are TGCGCCAGCAGCCAAGAGCCCCATGTAGCTAACTATGGCTACACCTTC. Amino acid sequence: CASSQEPHVANYGYTF.

This chain uses TRBV4-2 with TRBJ1-4; D not resolved. The germline V gene encodes CDR1 LGHNA and CDR2 YNFKEQ. V lost 0 bases, J lost 5 bases, and 10 bases lay in between. This CDR3 has 15 residues. This chain's CDR3 is CASSQEPSENEKLFF. DNA of the CDR3: TGTGCCAGCAGCCAAGAACCCTCGGAGAATGAAAAACTGTTTTTT.

The chain combines TRBV5-1 with TRBJ2-5, with a weak D call TRBD2 (6 bases). The CDR3 covers 14 residues. Germline V gives CDR1 SGHRS, CDR2 YFSETQ. V lost 6 bases and J 5 bases, leaving 17 bases between the germline ends. DNA of the CDR3: TGCGCCAGCACCTCCGGGGGTACGGTGGAGACCCAGTACTTC. It is translated as CASTSGGTVETQYF.

The V call is TRBV27, the J call TRBJ2-2, with D perhaps TRBD1 (5 bases). Deletions cut 6 bases from V and 2 bases from J, with 13 bases between. CDR3 length: 15 residues. From germline, CDR1 is MNHEY and CDR2 SMNVEV (reference sequence). The CDR3 DNA is TGTGCCAGCAGGATGTGGGGCGGAAACACCGGGGAGCTGTTTTTT. Translated, it gives CASRMWGGNTGELFF.

This clone was seen only a few times. The chain recombines TRBV9 with TRBJ2-3, with 9 bases identical to TRBD2. V dropped 3 bases and J dropped 6; count of bases not matched to a gene: 11. Looked up from germline, CDR1 is SGDLS and CDR2 is YYNGEE. This CDR3 region has 16 residues. For the CDR3, the DNA is TGTGCCAGCAGCGCAAGAGAGCGGGGGGTCCCCGATACGCAGTATTTT. Its protein is CASSARERGVPDTQYF.

This chain links TRBV7-2 with TRBJ2-5; D unclear. The CDR3 loop spans 14 amino acids. V was pared by 5 bases and J by 2 bases, with 12 bases between. Germline CDR1 and CDR2: SGHTA and FQGNSA. The CDR3 protein is CASSPARWQETQYF. The DNA of the CDR3 is TGTGCCAGCAGCCCAGCGAGGTGGCAAGAGACCCAGTACTTC.

CDR3 amino acids: CASSTDGAGTQYF. The CDR3 DNA reads as TGTGCCAGCAGCACCGACGGAGCGGGGACCCAGTACTTC. The chain links TRBV13 to TRBJ2-5; TRBD2 is a possible D gene (6 bases). V lost 5 bases, J lost 7 bases, and 14 bases lay in between. Per germline, CDR1 PRHDT and CDR2 FYEKMQ (reference sequence). The CDR3 covers 13 residues.

This chain links TRBV25-1 with TRBJ1-3, with D maybe TRBD1 (5 bases). The ends were cut back, 3 bases at V and 0 bases at J, with 6 bases in the middle. CDR3 size: 14 residues. Germline V CDR1 and CDR2: MGHDK, SYGVNS. The CDR3 DNA reads TGTGCCAGCAGTGATAGGGGCTCTGGAAACACCATATATTTT. Encoded protein: CASSDRGSGNTIYF.

The chain carries TRBV28 and TRBJ2-4; a weak D match, TRBD1 (5 bases). Trimming cost V 6 bases and J 8 bases, with 17 bases left between them. Germline V gene data show CDR1 as MDHEN and CDR2 as SYDVKM. The CDR3 extends over 14 amino acids. The CDR3 DNA is TGTGCCAGCAGGGATAATAGGGGCGGAGACATTCAGTACTTC. This gives the protein CASRDNRGGDIQYF.

This sequence joins TRBV14 and TRBJ1-5; tentatively, D is TRBD1 (6 bases). Trimming shortened V by 5 bases and J by 7 bases, and 12 bases separated the two germline ends. Germline V gene lookup returns CDR1 SGHDN and CDR2 FVKESK. This CDR3 contains 13 residues. The CDR3 DNA follows: TGTGCCAGCAGCTTGGGGGCTAACCAGCCCCAGCATTTT. Protein sequence: CASSLGANQPQHF.